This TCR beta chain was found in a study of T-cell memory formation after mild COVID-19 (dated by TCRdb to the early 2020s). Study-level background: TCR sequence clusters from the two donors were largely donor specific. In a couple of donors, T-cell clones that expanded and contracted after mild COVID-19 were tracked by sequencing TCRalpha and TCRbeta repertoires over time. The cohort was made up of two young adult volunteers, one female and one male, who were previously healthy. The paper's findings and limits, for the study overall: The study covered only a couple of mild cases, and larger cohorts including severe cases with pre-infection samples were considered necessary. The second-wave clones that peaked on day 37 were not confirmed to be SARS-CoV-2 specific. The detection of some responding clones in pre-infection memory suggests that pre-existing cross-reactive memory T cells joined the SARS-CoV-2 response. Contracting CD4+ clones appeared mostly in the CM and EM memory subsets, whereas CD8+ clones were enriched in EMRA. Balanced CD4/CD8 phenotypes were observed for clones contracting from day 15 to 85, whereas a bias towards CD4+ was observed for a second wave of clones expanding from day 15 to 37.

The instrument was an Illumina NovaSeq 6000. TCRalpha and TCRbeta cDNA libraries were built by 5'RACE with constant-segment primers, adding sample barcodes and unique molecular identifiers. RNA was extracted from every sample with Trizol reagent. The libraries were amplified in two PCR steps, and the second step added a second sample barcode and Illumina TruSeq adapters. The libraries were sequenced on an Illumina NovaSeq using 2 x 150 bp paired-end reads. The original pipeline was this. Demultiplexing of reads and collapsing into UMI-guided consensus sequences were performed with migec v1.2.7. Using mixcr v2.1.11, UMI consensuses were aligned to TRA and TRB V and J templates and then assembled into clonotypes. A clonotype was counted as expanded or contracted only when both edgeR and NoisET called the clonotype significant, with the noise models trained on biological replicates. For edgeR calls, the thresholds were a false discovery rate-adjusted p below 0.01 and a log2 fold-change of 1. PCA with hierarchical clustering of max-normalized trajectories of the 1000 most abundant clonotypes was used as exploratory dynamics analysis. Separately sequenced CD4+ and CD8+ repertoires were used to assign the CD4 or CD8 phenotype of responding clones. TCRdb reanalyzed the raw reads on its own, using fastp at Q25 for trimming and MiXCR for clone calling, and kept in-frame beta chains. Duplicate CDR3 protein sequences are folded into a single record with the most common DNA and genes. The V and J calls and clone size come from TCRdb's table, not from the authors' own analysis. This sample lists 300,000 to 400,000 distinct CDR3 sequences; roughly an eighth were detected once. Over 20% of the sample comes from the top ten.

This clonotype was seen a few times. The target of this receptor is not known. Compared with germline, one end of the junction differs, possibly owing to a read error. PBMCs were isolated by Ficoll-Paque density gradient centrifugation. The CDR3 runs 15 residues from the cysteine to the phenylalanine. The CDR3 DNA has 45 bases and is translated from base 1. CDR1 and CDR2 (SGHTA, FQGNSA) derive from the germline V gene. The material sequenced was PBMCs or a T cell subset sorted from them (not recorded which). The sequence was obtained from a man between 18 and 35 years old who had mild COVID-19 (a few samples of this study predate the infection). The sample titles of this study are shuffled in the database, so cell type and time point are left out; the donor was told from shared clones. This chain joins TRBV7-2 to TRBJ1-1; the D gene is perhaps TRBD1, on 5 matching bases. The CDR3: CASSLGVLEGAEAFF. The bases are TGTGCCAGCAGTTTAGGGGTATTGGAGGGCGCTGAAGCTTTCTTT.